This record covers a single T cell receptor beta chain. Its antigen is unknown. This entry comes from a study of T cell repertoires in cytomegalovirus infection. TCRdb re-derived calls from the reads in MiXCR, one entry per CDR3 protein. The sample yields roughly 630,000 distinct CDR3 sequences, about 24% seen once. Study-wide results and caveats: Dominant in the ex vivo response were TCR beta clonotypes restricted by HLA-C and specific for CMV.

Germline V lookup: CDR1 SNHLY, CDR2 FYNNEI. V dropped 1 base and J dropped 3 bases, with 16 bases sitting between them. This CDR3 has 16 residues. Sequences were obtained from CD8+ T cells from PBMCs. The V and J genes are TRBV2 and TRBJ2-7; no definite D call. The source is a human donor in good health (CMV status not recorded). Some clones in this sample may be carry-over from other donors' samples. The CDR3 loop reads CASSEDTIPPYYEQYV. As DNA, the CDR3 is TGTGCCAGCAGTGAAGACACCATACCTCCTTACTACGAGCAGTACGTC.